Listed below are T cell receptor beta chains from one sample, sequenced in a study of control samples from healthy donors and cancer patients. TCRdb keeps only in-frame clones here, not all; method: immunoSEQ multiplex PCR. The repertoire has 85,000 to 90,000 clones, about nine tenths of them found once; the top ten carry around 21%. Material: blood. These receptors were collected from a man between 25 and 39 years old in good health. CDR3s include the opening cysteine and the closing phenylalanine or tryptophan. D genes are given only for firm matches. Rows may omit the clone size; those that give it use once, few, many or a size class.

>TRBD1|.|TRBJ1-1|TRBV27
TGTGCCAGCAGTCGAAGACAGGGGGCTGTCGGTGAAGCTTTCTTT
CASSRRQGAVGEAFF
>.|.|TRBJ1-1|TRBV6-5
TGTGCCAGCAGACCGAGGACCGCGAACACTGAAGCTTTCTTT
CASRPRTANTEAFF
>TRBD2|.|TRBJ2-3|TRBV7-2
TGTGCCAGCAGCCTTACGAGCGGGGGGTTCCGCACAGATACGCAGTATTTT
CASSLTSGGFRTDTQYF
>.|.|TRBJ2-3|TRBV6-6
TGTGCCAGCAGGGATTACACAGATACGCAGTATTTT
CASRDYTDTQYF
>TRBD2|few|TRBJ2-5|TRBV24-1
TGTGCCACCAGTCCTCGACTAGCGGGGGAGTTGGACCAAGAGACCCAGTACTTC
CATSPRLAGELDQETQYF
>TRBD1|.|TRBJ1-3|TRBV7-6
TGTGCCAGCAGCCCTAGGAACAACAGGGGGCGACAGGGAAACACCATATATTTT
CASSPRNNRGRQGNTIYF
>.|.|TRBJ1-2|TRBV3-1/TRBV3-2
TGTGCCAGCAGCCCCCAGGGGAACTATGGCTACACCTTC
CASSPQGNYGYTF
>.|.|TRBJ2-1|TRBV7-5
TGTGCCACTAAACGTGGATGTGAGCAGTTCTTC
CATKRGCEQFF
>.|.|TRBJ1-3|TRBV9
TGTGCCAGCAATAATCAGGGGCCCTCTGGAAACACCATATATTTT
CASNNQGPSGNTIYF
>.|.|TRBJ1-4|TRBV10-2
TGCGCCAGCAGCACCGGCACAGCCTATAATGAAAAACTGTTTTTT
CASSTGTAYNEKLFF